Listed below are T cell receptor beta chains from one sample, sequenced in a study of shared clonotypes between healthy human individuals. Sequenced by immunoSEQ multiplex PCR; TCRdb stores in-frame clones only, minus some. The table shows about 2.1 million clones, with about 93% occurring only once. Specimen: naive CD8+ T cells from PBMCs. The receptor set was obtained from a man aged 18 to 29 in good health. Some clones in this sample may be carry-over from other donors' samples. Each CDR3 is given with its conserved first and last residue. The order of the fields is V gene, clone size, J gene, D gene, CDR3 protein, CDR3 DNA. The D gene is left open where the match is weak. Only some rows state a clone size, as once, few, many or a class for expanded clones.

TRBV9	NA	TRBJ1-1	NA	CASSGVSTEAFF	TGTGCCAGCAGTGGGGTTAGCACTGAAGCTTTCTTT
TRBV7-8	NA	TRBJ2-3	NA	CASSFTLFRTDTQYF	TGTGCCAGCAGCTTCACACTATTCCGCACAGATACGCAGTATTTT
TRBV25-1	NA	TRBJ2-7	NA	CASSEFGWDEQYF	TGTGCCAGCAGTGAATTCGGGTGGGACGAGCAGTACTTC
TRBV2	NA	TRBJ1-4	TRBD1	CASETGTDNEKLFF	TGTGCCAGCGAAACCGGGACAGATAATGAAAAACTGTTTTTT
TRBV6-1	NA	TRBJ1-5	NA	CASSETGAQPQHF	TGTGCCAGCAGTGAAACGGGAGCCCAGCCCCAGCATTTT
TRBV9	NA	TRBJ2-2	NA	CASSTNTGELFF	TGTGCCAGCAGCACTAACACCGGGGAGCTGTTTTTT
TRBV12-5	NA	TRBJ1-1	TRBD1	CASGLSGGEVMNTEAFF	TGTGCTAGTGGTTTGTCAGGGGGCGAAGTAATGAACACTGAAGCTTTCTTT
TRBV6-5	NA	TRBJ2-7	NA	CASSYDLESEQYF	TGTGCCAGCAGTTACGACCTTGAGTCCGAGCAGTACTTC
TRBV27	once	TRBJ2-7	NA	CASSLSQGYEQYF	TGTGCCAGCAGTTTATCACAGGGTTACGAGCAGTACTTC
TRBV2	NA	TRBJ2-5	TRBD2	CASEGLAGEYETQYF	TGTGCCAGCGAAGGACTAGCGGGAGAGTACGAGACCCAGTACTTC
TRBV5-1	once	TRBJ1-3	NA	CASSLYGSAGNTIYF	TGCGCCAGCAGCTTGTACGGGTCAGCTGGAAACACCATATATTTT
TRBV13	NA	TRBJ2-5	NA	CASSPRGAAGETQYF	TGTGCCAGCAGCCCCAGGGGGGCCGCGGGGGAGACCCAGTACTTC
TRBV10-3	NA	TRBJ2-7	TRBD1	CAISEFGTETYF	TGTGCCATCAGTGAGTTCGGGACAGAGACCTACTTC
TRBV5-1	NA	TRBJ2-7	TRBD1	CASSLGGQGFYEQYF	TGCGCCAGCAGCCTGGGGGGACAGGGATTCTACGAGCAGTACTTC
TRBV5-4	once	TRBJ2-7	TRBD2	CASSLTSGSGGEQYF	TGTGCCAGCAGCTTGACAAGCGGGAGTGGAGGCGAGCAGTACTTC
TRBV5-5	NA	TRBJ1-4	NA	CASSLGRVHEKLFF	TGTGCCAGCAGCTTGGGCAGAGTCCATGAAAAACTGTTTTTT
TRBV13	NA	TRBJ1-6	NA	CASSLVGSPLHF	TGTGCCAGCAGCTTGGTGGGTTCACCCCTCCACTTT
TRBV27	NA	TRBJ2-3	TRBD2	CASSPGTRADTQYF	TGTGCCAGCAGTCCCGGGACTAGAGCAGATACGCAGTATTTT
TRBV7-6	NA	TRBJ1-2	TRBD1	CASSLVGGTGAIGYTF	TGTGCCAGCAGCTTAGTGGGCGGGACAGGGGCAATCGGCTACACCTTC
TRBV28	few	TRBJ1-1	NA	CASSVTVNTEAFF	TGTGCCAGCAGTGTGACAGTCAACACTGAAGCTTTCTTT
TRBV6-5	NA	TRBJ2-7	TRBD2	CASSYSTSGEYEQYF	TGTGCCAGCAGTTACTCCACTAGCGGGGAGTACGAGCAGTACTTC
TRBV29-1	NA	TRBJ1-5	NA	CSVVLRGVGNQPQHF	TGCAGCGTGGTCCTGAGAGGGGTAGGCAATCAGCCCCAGCATTTT
TRBV27	NA	TRBJ1-1	NA	CASSFLGSYTEAFF	TGTGCCAGCAGTTTTCTGGGGTCCTACACTGAAGCTTTCTTT
TRBV13	NA	TRBJ1-1	TRBD1	CASSSLQGWNTEAFF	TGTGCCAGCAGCTCCTTACAGGGGTGGAACACTGAAGCTTTCTTT
TRBV10-2	NA	TRBJ2-1	TRBD2	CASRGLAFNEQFF	TGCGCCAGCAGGGGACTAGCTTTCAATGAGCAGTTCTTC
TRBV6-1	NA	TRBJ1-5	NA	CASGSTDSNQPQHF	TGTGCCAGCGGCTCGACAGATAGCAATCAGCCCCAGCATTTT
TRBV7-9	NA	TRBJ2-5	NA	CASSLQLTETQYF	TGTGCCAGCAGCTTACAGCTTACGGAGACCCAGTACTTC
TRBV4-2	NA	TRBJ1-5	NA	CASSQEQVNQPQHF	TGTGCCAGCAGCCAAGAACAAGTGAATCAGCCCCAGCATTTT
TRBV7-9	NA	TRBJ1-1	NA	CASSPTVNTEAFF	TGTGCCAGCAGCCCCACAGTGAACACTGAAGCTTTCTTT
TRBV28	NA	TRBJ2-3	NA	CASTSRAGARGPDTQYF	TGTGCCAGCACCTCTCGCGCTGGGGCCCGGGGCCCAGATACGCAGTATTTT
TRBV19	NA	TRBJ2-3	NA	CASSRSRQIVDTQYF	TGTGCCAGTAGTAGGTCCCGGCAAATTGTTGATACGCAGTATTTT
TRBV30	NA	TRBJ2-1	TRBD1	CAWRDRPYNEQFF	TGTGCCTGGAGGGACAGGCCCTACAATGAGCAGTTCTTC
TRBV7-2	few	TRBJ2-7	NA	CASSPPRLGYEQYF	TGTGCCAGCAGCCCCCCGAGACTTGGCTACGAGCAGTACTTC
TRBV7-8	NA	TRBJ2-5	NA	CASRPLGETQYF	TGTGCCAGCAGACCCCTAGGGGAGACCCAGTACTTC
TRBV5-4	NA	TRBJ1-1	NA	CASSLASFEGPVTEAFF	TGTGCCAGCAGCTTGGCCAGCTTTGAGGGTCCCGTCACTGAAGCTTTCTTT
TRBV7-8	NA	TRBJ2-7	NA	CASSRDKHEQYF	TGTGCCAGCAGTCGCGACAAACACGAGCAGTACTTC
TRBV19	NA	TRBJ1-2	NA	CASSIRTAWGGYTF	TGTGCCAGTAGTATCCGGACGGCTTGGGGCGGCTACACCTTC
TRBV4-1	NA	TRBJ2-7	NA	CASSQDRVGSYEQYF	TGCGCCAGCAGCCAAGATAGGGTAGGGAGCTACGAGCAGTACTTC
TRBV27	NA	TRBJ2-1	TRBD2	CASSFSGRLYNEQFF	TGTGCCAGCAGTTTCAGCGGGAGACTGTACAATGAGCAGTTCTTC
TRBV11-2	NA	TRBJ1-1	NA	CASSLAVGTEAFF	TGTGCCAGCAGCTTAGCGGTGGGAACTGAAGCTTTCTTT
TRBV10-3	NA	TRBJ2-7	TRBD2	CAISGILTSGRAGYEQYF	TGTGCCATCAGTGGGATTCTGACTAGCGGGAGGGCCGGGTACGAGCAGTACTTC
TRBV27	NA	TRBJ2-7	TRBD1	CATRSRGTSYEQYF	TGTGCCACCCGATCCAGGGGGACCTCCTACGAGCAGTACTTC
TRBV7-9	NA	TRBJ2-5	TRBD1	CASRTGAEETQYF	TGTGCCAGCAGAACAGGGGCCGAAGAGACCCAGTACTTC
TRBV19	NA	TRBJ2-7	TRBD2	CASSIRPAGAYEQYF	TGTGCCAGTAGTATTCGTCCAGCGGGGGCCTACGAGCAGTACTTC
TRBV4-2	NA	TRBJ2-7	TRBD2	CASSQEETSGAYEQYF	TGTGCCAGCAGCCAAGAGGAAACTAGCGGGGCCTACGAGCAGTACTTC
TRBV13	NA	TRBJ2-1	NA	CASSLYDSEQFF	TGTGCCAGCAGCTTATACGATAGTGAGCAGTTCTTC
TRBV13	NA	TRBJ2-4	NA	CASTVGGGTKNIQYF	TGTGCCAGCACCGTCGGGGGCGGGACCAAAAACATTCAGTACTTC
TRBV18	NA	TRBJ2-3	NA	CASSPSPDTQYF	TGTGCCAGCTCACCCTCCCCAGATACGCAGTATTTT
TRBV29-1	NA	TRBJ2-7	TRBD1	CSVGGGQGSSYEQYF	TGCAGCGTTGGAGGGGGACAGGGCAGCTCCTACGAGCAGTACTTC
TRBV19	few	TRBJ1-1	NA	CATTAWRMNTEAFF	TGTGCCACCACGGCTTGGAGGATGAACACTGAAGCTTTCTTT
TRBV27	NA	TRBJ2-7	NA	CASSLYPGTYEQYF	TGTGCCAGCAGTTTATACCCGGGGACCTACGAGCAGTACTTC
TRBV18	once	TRBJ2-1	NA	CASSPRMINEQFF	TGTGCCAGCTCACCGAGGATGATTAATGAGCAGTTCTTC
TRBV5-6	NA	TRBJ1-4	NA	CASSRRLGEKLFF	TGTGCCAGCAGCCGACGGCTGGGGGAAAAACTGTTTTTT
TRBV4-3	NA	TRBJ1-4	NA	CASSQDYGRGLINEKLFF	TGCGCCAGCAGCCAAGATTACGGCAGGGGTTTAATTAATGAAAAACTGTTTTTT
TRBV7-3	NA	TRBJ2-6	TRBD2	CASSFGLAGTGANVLTF	TGTGCCAGCAGCTTTGGACTAGCGGGAACCGGGGCCAACGTCCTGACTTTC